A single sample is the source of the 25 T cell receptor beta chains below, sequenced in a study of regulatory T cells in long-lasting Graves disease. Sequencing libraries for TCR beta were prepared with iRepertoire HTBI primers and Arm-PCR of CDR3 regions. TCRdb recomputed calls from the multiplex PCR reads with MiXCR, one row per CDR3 protein. This table has approximately 310,000 distinct CDR3 sequences, 15% to 20% appearing once. Described time point: newly diagnosed GD, antithyroid drugs for less than 3 months. The TCR library was prepared using RNA isolated from PBMCs. This material consisted of peripheral blood mononuclear cells (PBMCs), taken at new diagnosis, from a patient treated with antithyroid drugs. Receptor source: a female donor with Graves disease.

This clonotype has at least ten counts. The chain employs TRBV7-9 and TRBJ2-2; no definite D call. Germline V lookup: CDR1 SEHNR, CDR2 FQNEAQ (reference sequence). The CDR3 length is 14 residues. V lost 2 bases and J 3 bases, leaving 7 bases between the germline ends. The CDR3 here is CASSLSAYTGELFF. Written as DNA, the CDR3 is TGTGCCAGCAGCTTATCGGCGTACACCGGGGAGCTGTTTTTT.

There are many counts of this clonotype. The J gene is TRBJ1-2, the V gene TRBV6-1; 7 bases align to TRBD1. Germline CDR1 and CDR2: MNHNS and SASEGT. J gave up 5 bases and V 3 bases, and 3 bases lay outside the gene matches. The CDR3 covers 13 residues. CDR3 nucleotide sequence: TGTGCCAGCAGTGAGACAGGGAGGTATGGCTACACCTTC. This gives the protein CASSETGRYGYTF.

This clonotype has at least ten counts. The CDR3 nucleotides are TGTGCCAGCACTCGGGACAGGTCCCTCTATGGCTACACCTTC. This gives the protein CASTRDRSLYGYTF. V and J are TRBV12-3 or TRBV12-4 and TRBJ1-2; 8 nucleotides agree with TRBD1. This CDR3 is built from 14 residues. Losses at the gene ends were 7 bases for V and 4 bases for J; bases not matched to a gene: 8.

This clonotype was seen a handful of times. The V and J genes are TRBV19 and TRBJ1-2, with 11 nucleotides matching TRBD1. V dropped 8 bases and J dropped 3; count of bases not matched to a gene: 2. The CDR3 has 13 amino acids. Germline CDR1 is LNHDA and CDR2 is SQIVND (reference sequence). CDR3 protein: CASRTGGDYGYTF. In nucleotides, the CDR3 is TGTGCCAGTCGGACAGGGGGCGACTATGGCTACACCTTC.

The chain couples TRBV7-8 to TRBJ2-7; D might be TRBD1 (6 bases). Germline-derived CDR1 and CDR2 are SGHVS and FQNEAQ. This CDR3 is 13 amino acids long. V dropped 1 base and J dropped 6 bases, with 10 bases sitting between them. The CDR3 DNA reads TGTGCCAGCAGCTTAGTGGGGGCGAGCGAGCAGTACTTC. As protein: CASSLVGASEQYF.

In its sample, this clonotype was seen a few times. The V call is TRBV20-1, the J call TRBJ2-7; D unresolved. CDR3 length: 15 amino acids. The V and J ends lost 0 bases and 0 bases respectively, with 12 bases between them. From germline, CDR1 is DFQATT and CDR2 SNEGSKA (reference sequence). The CDR3 here is CSARDPVVGSYEQYF. CDR3 nucleotides: TGCAGTGCTAGAGATCCGGTAGTGGGCTCCTACGAGCAGTACTTC.

A remark on this clonotype: This may be a read error, as it is one base from a much larger clone. The J gene is TRBJ2-7, the V gene TRBV12-3 or TRBV12-4; D gene uncertain. The CDR3 is made up of 12 amino acids. DNA of the CDR3: TGTGCCAGCGGCCAGAGCTCCCACGAGCAGTACTTC. Its protein is CASGQSSHEQYF.

CDR3 nucleotides: TGTGCCAGCAGCTTAGAGGCAGGGGTTAACTATGGCTACACCTTC. Translated, it gives CASSLEAGVNYGYTF. This sequence joins TRBV7-9 and TRBJ1-2, with D maybe TRBD1 (6 bases). Germline CDR1 and CDR2: SEHNR and FQNEAQ (reference sequence). V lost 1 base to trimming and J lost 1 base, with 10 bases between them. CDR3 length equals 15 residues.

This clonotype was counted at least ten times. The gene calls are TRBV7-8 and TRBJ2-5; 10 bases are shared with TRBD2. The CDR3 length is 19 residues. The V and J ends lost 3 bases and 1 base, in that order; junction bases with no gene match: 14. Germline V lookup: CDR1 SGHVS, CDR2 FQNEAQ. DNA of the CDR3: TGTGCCAGCAGCTTTCAAAAGGGGCCTAGCGGGAGCTTCCAAGAGACCCAGTACTTC. Translated: CASSFQKGPSGSFQETQYF.

This clonotype was counted at least ten times. J is TRBJ1-3 and V is TRBV6-2 or TRBV6-3; 7 bases match TRBD1. This CDR3 contains 14 residues. Germline V CDR1 and CDR2: MNHEY, SVGEGT. V shed 2 bases and J 2 bases; nucleotides not matched to a gene: 0. CDR3 amino acids: CASSYGQAGNTIYF. In DNA, the CDR3 is TGTGCCAGCAGTTACGGACAGGCTGGAAACACCATATATTTT.

This clonotype was detected many times. This chain joins TRBV28 and TRBJ2-5; 7 nucleotides agree with TRBD1. Trimming cost V 7 bases and J 4 bases; bases outside gene matches: 9. This CDR3 contains 14 residues. CDR1 is MDHEN, CDR2 SYDVKM, per germline. In DNA form, the CDR3 reads TGTGCCAGCACGCACGAGAGGGGGCGAGAGACCCAGTACTTC. It codes for CASTHERGRETQYF.

Ten or more counts support this clonotype. This sequence joins TRBV28 and TRBJ2-1; 8 nucleotides line up with TRBD2. Germline V CDR1 and CDR2: MDHEN, SYDVKM. The junction had 13 bases not matched to a gene; V was cut back by 4 bases and J by 8 bases. There are 16 residues in the CDR3. CDR3 residues: CASSSPTRTSFYEQFF. The DNA for the CDR3 is TGTGCCAGCAGTTCCCCCACCCGGACTAGCTTCTATGAGCAGTTCTTC.

This clonotype was recorded many times. The V and J genes are TRBV6-1 and TRBJ1-1; TRBD1 matches 10 bases. The germline V gene has CDR1 MNHNS and CDR2 SASEGT. The CDR3 extends over 16 amino acids. V shed 6 bases, J shed 2 bases, and the junction held 9 bases outside the gene matches. The CDR3 is CASSRDRGRGNTEAFF. DNA for the CDR3: TGTGCCAGCAGCAGAGACAGGGGGCGCGGAAACACTGAAGCTTTCTTT.

This clonotype was observed many times. The rearrangement uses TRBV2 and TRBJ2-7; TRBD1 agrees at 9 bases. Germline loops: CDR1 SNHLY, CDR2 FYNNEI. This CDR3 is 14 amino acids long. J lost 5 bases, V lost 8 bases, and 10 bases had no gene match. The CDR3 loop is CASHRDRDENEQYF. In nucleotides, the CDR3 is TGTGCCAGCCACCGGGACAGGGACGAAAACGAGCAGTACTTC.

A remark on this clonotype: A single base is all that separates this from a far larger clone, so a read error is likely. The V call is TRBV6-1, the J call TRBJ2-3; the match to TRBD2 covers 10 bases. This CDR3 is 15 amino acids long. Trimming took 6 bases from V and 0 from J; bases not matched to a gene: 3. Germline V gives CDR1 MNHNS, CDR2 SASEGT. The CDR3 DNA reads TGTGCCAGCAGGGCGACTAGCGGGAGCACAGATACGCAGTATTTT. Protein sequence: CASRATSGSTDTQYF.

This clonotype occurred many times. The chain employs TRBV12-3 or TRBV12-4 and TRBJ2-5; 15 bases map to TRBD2. V lost 6 bases, J lost 3 bases, and 2 bases stayed unmatched. This CDR3 has 15 amino acids. The DNA for the CDR3 is TGTGCCAGCAGAAGGACTAGCGGGGGGGAAGAGACCCAGTACTTC. Its translation: CASRRTSGGEETQYF.

V is TRBV7-9 and J is TRBJ2-1; 8 nucleotides agree with TRBD1. The trim removed 3 bases at V and 4 bases at J, leaving 5 bases unmatched. CDR1 and CDR2 from the germline V gene are SEHNR and FQNEAQ (reference sequence). The CDR3 runs 15 residues. The CDR3 DNA reads TGTGCCAGCAGCTTTCCGGGACAGGTGTACAATGAGCAGTTCTTC. Its protein product is CASSFPGQVYNEQFF.

In its sample, this clonotype was seen many times. CDR3 coding DNA: TGTGCCACCCTGAGTGGAGATGGGCAGTACTTC. Protein product: CATLSGDGQYF. The V call is TRBV19, the J call TRBJ2-7; D unresolved. CDR3 length: 11 amino acids. CDR1 is LNHDA, CDR2 SQIVND, per germline (reference sequence). V gave up 10 bases and J gave up 9 bases, with 16 bases separating them.

This clonotype showed up many times. The rearrangement uses TRBV5-1 and TRBJ2-7; D is perhaps TRBD2 (5 bases). Germline V gives CDR1 SGHRS, CDR2 YFSETQ. This CDR3 has 14 residues. V lost 3 bases, J lost 2 bases, and 12 bases lay in between. The CDR3 nucleotides are TGCGCCAGCAGCTCCGGGGTCCAGACCTACGAGCAGTACTTC. Translated: CASSSGVQTYEQYF.

The table lists this clonotype with many counts. V gene TRBV7-9 combines with J gene TRBJ2-5; D gene unclear. CDR1 is SEHNR, CDR2 FQNEAQ, per germline (reference sequence). The CDR3 has 13 residues. The V end was cut by 1 base, the J end by 5 bases, with 8 bases between. The CDR3 sequence is CASSLDPVETQYF. CDR3 bases: TGTGCCAGCAGCTTAGACCCGGTGGAGACCCAGTACTTC.

This clonotype was seen more than once but under ten times. It may be a read error: a sequence one base away is much more abundant. This chain links TRBV28 with TRBJ2-5; D remains unclear. The germline CDR1 and CDR2 sequences are MDHEN and SYDVKM. The ends were cut back, 7 bases at V and 5 bases at J, with 17 bases in the middle. This CDR3 region has 14 residues. CDR3 loop: CASTLLSVSETQYF. CDR3 sequence (DNA): TGTGCCAGCACCCTACTCAGTGTAAGCGAGACCCAGTACTTC.

The chain joins TRBV24-1 to TRBJ2-5; 9 bases fit TRBD1. The CDR3 is made up of 16 amino acids. Germline V gene sequence: CDR1 KGHDR, CDR2 SFDVKD. Trimming at V came to 3 bases and at J to 5 bases, leaving 9 bases not matched to a gene. CDR3 bases: TGTGCCACCAGTGATCGGACAGGGGCCACGATGGAGACCCAGTACTTC. It specifies CATSDRTGATMETQYF.

The chain recombines TRBV20-1 with TRBJ2-5, with TRBD1 identical over 10 bases. From germline, CDR1 is DFQATT and CDR2 SNEGSKA (reference sequence). After removal of 6 bases from V and 4 bases from J, the junction contained 5 bases not matched to a gene. CDR3 length: 13 residues. The CDR3 loop reads CSAETGGGETQYF. In nucleotides, the CDR3 is TGCAGTGCAGAGACAGGGGGCGGAGAGACCCAGTACTTC.

This clonotype was seen many times. A read error may account for a junction end that differs from germline. V gene TRBV11-2 combines with J gene TRBJ2-3; a weak D match, TRBD2 (5 bases). The CDR3 totals 16 residues. CDR1 SGHAT and CDR2 FQNNGV come from the germline V gene. CDR3 amino acids: CASSWSAGNTYYEQFF. CDR3 in DNA: TGTGCCAGCAGCTGGTCGGCGGGCAATACGTACTATGAGCAGTTTTTC.

A remark on this clonotype: A much larger clone is a single base away; this may be a read error. V and J are TRBV6-4 and TRBJ2-2, with D unresolved. The CDR3 contains 14 residues. Germline CDR1 is MRHNA and CDR2 is SNTAGT. The V end lost 5 bases, the J end lost 3 bases, and 10 bases lay between the germline ends. This chain's CDR3 is CASSYDGDTGELFF. In nucleotides, the CDR3 is TGTGCCAGCAGTTACGACGGAGACACCGGGGAGCTGTTTTTT.